A single sample gave rise to the 5 T cell receptor beta chains below, sequenced in a study of blood T cell repertoires in COVID-19 (dated by TCRdb to the early 2020s). Receptor libraries were prepared by the immunoSEQ multiplex PCR assay. This immuneACCESS table, as held by TCRdb, lists in-frame sequences with V and J called but not all clones. Of the missing ones, under half trace to an unresolved V gene in checked studies; the others have no known cause. The sample table holds 250,000 to 350,000 clones, of which about 90% were seen once. The ten largest make up roughly 2.4% of the sample. The sequenced material came from peripheral blood. The source of these receptors is a woman in her forties or fifties who had recovered from COVID-19.

This chain joins TRBV7-2 and TRBJ1-2; 7 bases are a match to TRBD1. J lost 4 bases, V lost 5 bases, and 13 bases had no gene match. CDR1 and CDR2 (germline): SGHTA, FQGNSA. CDR3 size: 16 residues. CDR3 sequence reads: CASSKPTGFSSYGYTF. The CDR3 bases are TGTGCCAGCAGCAAACCGACAGGGTTTAGCAGCTATGGCTACACCTTC.

V and J are TRBV7-2 and TRBJ2-7; 16 bases fit TRBD2. The CDR3 extends over 17 amino acids. The V segment lost 3 bases and the J segment 2 bases; nucleotides outside the gene matches: 4. Germline CDR1 SGHTA, CDR2 FQGNSA. CDR3: CASSFAGTSGRAYEQYF. CDR3 DNA sequence: TGTGCCAGCAGCTTTGCCGGGACTAGCGGGAGGGCCTACGAGCAGTACTTC.

J is TRBJ2-5 and V is TRBV3-1 (or the pseudogene TRBV3-2); no definite D call. The germline CDR1 and CDR2 sequences are LGHDT and YNNKEL (reference sequence). CDR3 size: 15 residues. Trimming took off 3 bases at V and 1 base at J, with 12 bases between the two ends. The CDR3 loop reads CASSQAQLAQETQYF. The CDR3 bases are TGTGCCAGCAGCCAGGCACAGTTGGCCCAAGAGACCCAGTACTTC.

V usage is TRBV6-6 and J usage is TRBJ2-1, with D unclear. Looked up from germline, CDR1 is MNHNY and CDR2 is SVGAGI (reference sequence). V lost 2 bases and J 8 bases, leaving 10 bases between the germline ends. The length of the CDR3 is 13 residues. CDR3 sequence reads: CASSYGQWDEQFF. The CDR3 nucleotides read TGTGCCAGCAGTTACGGGCAGTGGGATGAGCAGTTCTTC.

In DNA, the CDR3 is TGTGCCACCAGTCACCCCGGGACAGGGGGAGGGAATGAGCAGTTCTTC. Translating gives CATSHPGTGGGNEQFF. The chain combines TRBV24-1 with TRBJ2-1, with 11 bases aligning to TRBD1. The V and J ends lost 6 bases and 7 bases, in that order; junction bases with no gene match: 10. CDR3 length: 16 residues. Germline lookup yields CDR1 KGHDR and CDR2 SFDVKD.